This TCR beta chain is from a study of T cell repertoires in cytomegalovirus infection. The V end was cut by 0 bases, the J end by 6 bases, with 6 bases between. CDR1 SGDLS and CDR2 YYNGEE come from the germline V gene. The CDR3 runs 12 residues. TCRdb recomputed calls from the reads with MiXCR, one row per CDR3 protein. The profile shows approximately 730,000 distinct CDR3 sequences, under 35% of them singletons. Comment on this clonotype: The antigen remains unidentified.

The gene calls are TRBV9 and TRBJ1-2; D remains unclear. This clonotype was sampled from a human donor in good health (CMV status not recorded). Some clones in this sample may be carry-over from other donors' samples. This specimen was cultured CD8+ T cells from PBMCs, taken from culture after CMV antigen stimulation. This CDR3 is CASSVDRDGYTF. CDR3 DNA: TGTGCCAGCAGCGTAGACAGAGATGGCTACACCTTC.